Sequencing of this T cell receptor (beta chain) was carried out in a study of PD-L1 blockade in urothelial cancer. Assay: immunoSEQ multiplex PCR; the TCRdb copy retains only in-frame clones and omits some. This table holds tens of thousands of clones, approximately 79% found once. This CDR3 region has 18 residues. V shed 4 bases, J shed 7 bases, and the junction held 20 bases outside the gene matches. CDR1 is SGHDT and CDR2 is YYEEEE in the germline V gene. The specimen was PBMCs, collected around atezolizumab (anti-PD-L1) treatment. This chain uses TRBV5-6 with TRBJ2-4, with 7 bases that match TRBD2. The sequence came from a man in his fifties or sixties with urothelial cancer. CDR3 amino acids: CASSPPPGRGSPGNIQYF. In DNA, the CDR3 is TGTGCCAGCAGCCCCCCCCCGGGGAGGGGCTCTCCTGGGAACATTCAGTACTTC. Supplemented by reference TRBV5-6 and TRBJ2-4, the full variable domain reads DAGVTQSPTHLIKTRGQQVTLRCSPKSGHDTVSWYQQALGQGPQFIFQYYEEEERQRGNFPDRFSGHQFPNYSSELNVNALLLGDSALYLCASSPPPGRGSPGNIQYFGAGTRLSVL.